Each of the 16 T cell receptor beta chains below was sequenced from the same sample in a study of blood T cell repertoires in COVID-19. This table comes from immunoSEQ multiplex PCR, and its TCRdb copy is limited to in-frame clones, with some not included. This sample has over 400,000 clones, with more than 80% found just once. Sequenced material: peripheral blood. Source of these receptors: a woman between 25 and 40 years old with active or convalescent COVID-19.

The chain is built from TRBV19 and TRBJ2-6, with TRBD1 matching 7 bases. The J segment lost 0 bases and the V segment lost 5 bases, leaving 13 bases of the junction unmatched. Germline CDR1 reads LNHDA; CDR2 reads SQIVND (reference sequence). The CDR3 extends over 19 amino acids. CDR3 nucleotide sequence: TGTGCCAGTAGTCCTGGACAGGTACGGTTATCCTCTGGGGCCAACGTCCTGACTTTC. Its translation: CASSPGQVRLSSGANVLTF.

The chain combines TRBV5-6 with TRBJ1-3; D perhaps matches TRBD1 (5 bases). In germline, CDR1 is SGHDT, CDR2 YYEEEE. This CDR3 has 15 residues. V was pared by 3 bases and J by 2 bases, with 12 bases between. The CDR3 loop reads CASSSGTGTGNTIYF. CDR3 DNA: TGTGCCAGCAGCTCCGGGACTGGGACTGGAAACACCATATATTTT.

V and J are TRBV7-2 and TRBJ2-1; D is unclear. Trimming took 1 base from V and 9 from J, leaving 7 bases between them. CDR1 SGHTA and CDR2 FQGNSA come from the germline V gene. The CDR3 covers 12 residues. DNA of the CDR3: TGTGCCAGCAGCTTAGGTATGCGTGAGCAGTTCTTC. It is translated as CASSLGMREQFF.

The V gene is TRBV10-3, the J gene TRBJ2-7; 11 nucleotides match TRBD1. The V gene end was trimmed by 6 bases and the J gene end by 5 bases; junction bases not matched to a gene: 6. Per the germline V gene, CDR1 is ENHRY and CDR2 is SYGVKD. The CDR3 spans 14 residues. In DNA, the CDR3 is TGTGCCATCAGGGGCACGGGACAGGGGGACGAGCAGTACTTC. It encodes CAIRGTGQGDEQYF.

CDR3 DNA sequence: TGTGCCACCAGCAGAGACCGAAAGGGGGATGAGCAGTTCTTC. Amino acids: CATSRDRKGDEQFF. This chain uses TRBV15 with TRBJ2-1; possibly TRBD1 for D (6 bases). The germline V gene encodes CDR1 LNHNV and CDR2 YYDKDF (reference sequence). Trimming pared 0 bases from V and 8 bases from J, leaving 11 bases between. The CDR3 runs 14 residues.

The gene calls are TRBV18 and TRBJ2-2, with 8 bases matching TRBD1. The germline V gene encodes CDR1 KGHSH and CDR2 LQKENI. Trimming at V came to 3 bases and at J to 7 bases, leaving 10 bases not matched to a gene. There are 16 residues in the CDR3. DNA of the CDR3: TGTGCCAGCTCACCTTTAAGGACAGGGAGCGACGGGGAGCTGTTTTTT. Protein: CASSPLRTGSDGELFF.

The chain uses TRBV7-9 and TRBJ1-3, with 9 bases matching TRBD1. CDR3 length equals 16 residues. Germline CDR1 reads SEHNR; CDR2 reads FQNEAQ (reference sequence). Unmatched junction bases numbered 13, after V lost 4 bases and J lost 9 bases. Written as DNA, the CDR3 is TGTGCCAGCAGCTCCTGGGCACAGGGGGCCTATGCCACCATATATTTT. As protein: CASSSWAQGAYATIYF.

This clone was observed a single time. This CDR3 reads CASSLFPGEAFF. CDR3 DNA sequence: TGTGCCAGCAGCTTATTTCCGGGGGAAGCTTTCTTT. The rearrangement joins TRBV11-3 to TRBJ1-1; no clear D. Trimming stripped 2 bases from V and 8 bases from J, with 9 bases between. CDR1 SGHNT and CDR2 YENEEA come from the germline V gene. The CDR3 is 12 amino acids.

The CDR3 nucleotides read TGTGCCAGCAGTCCCCGTGGGGGGGCTAACTATGGCTACACCTTC. This codes for CASSPRGGANYGYTF. The chain couples TRBV2 to TRBJ1-2; a possible D gene is TRBD1 (5 bases). Trimming left V 5 bases short and J 0 bases short, with 13 bases between. CDR1 and CDR2 from the germline V gene are SNHLY and FYNNEI. The CDR3 runs to 15 residues. Supplemented by reference TRBV2 and TRBJ1-2, the full variable domain reads EPEVTQTPSHQVTQMGQEVILRCVPISNHLYFYWYRQILGQKVEFLVSFYNNEISEKSEIFDDQFSVERPDGSNFTLKIRSTKLEDSAMYFCASSPRGGANYGYTFGSGTRLTVV.

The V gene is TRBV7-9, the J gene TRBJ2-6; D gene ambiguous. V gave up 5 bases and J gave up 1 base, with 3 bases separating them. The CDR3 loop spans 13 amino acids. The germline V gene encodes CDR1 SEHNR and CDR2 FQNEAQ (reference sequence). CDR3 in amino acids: CASSQSGANVLTF. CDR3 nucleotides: TGTGCCAGCAGCCAGTCTGGGGCCAACGTCCTGACTTTC.

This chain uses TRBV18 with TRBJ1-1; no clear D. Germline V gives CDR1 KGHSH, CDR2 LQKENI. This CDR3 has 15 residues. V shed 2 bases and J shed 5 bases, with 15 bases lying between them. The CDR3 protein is CASSPNSGGGTEAFF. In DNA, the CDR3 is TGTGCCAGCTCACCAAATTCAGGAGGTGGGACTGAAGCTTTCTTT.

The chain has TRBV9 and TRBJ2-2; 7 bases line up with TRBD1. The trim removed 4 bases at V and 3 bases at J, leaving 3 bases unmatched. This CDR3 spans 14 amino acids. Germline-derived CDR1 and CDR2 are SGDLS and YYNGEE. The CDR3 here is CASSRGTDTGELFF. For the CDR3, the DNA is TGTGCCAGCAGCCGTGGGACAGACACCGGGGAGCTGTTTTTT.

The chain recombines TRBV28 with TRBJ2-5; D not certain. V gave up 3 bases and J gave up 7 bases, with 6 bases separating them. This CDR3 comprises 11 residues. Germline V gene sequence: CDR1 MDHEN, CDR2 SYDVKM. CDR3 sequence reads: CASSFPGTQYF. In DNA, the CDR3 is TGTGCCAGCAGTTTCCCCGGGACCCAGTACTTC.

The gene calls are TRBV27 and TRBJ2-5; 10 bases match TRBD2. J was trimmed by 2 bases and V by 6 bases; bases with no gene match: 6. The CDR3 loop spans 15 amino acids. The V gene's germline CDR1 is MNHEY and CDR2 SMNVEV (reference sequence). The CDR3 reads CASRRTSGKQETQYF. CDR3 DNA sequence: TGTGCCAGCAGGAGGACTAGCGGAAAACAAGAGACCCAGTACTTC.

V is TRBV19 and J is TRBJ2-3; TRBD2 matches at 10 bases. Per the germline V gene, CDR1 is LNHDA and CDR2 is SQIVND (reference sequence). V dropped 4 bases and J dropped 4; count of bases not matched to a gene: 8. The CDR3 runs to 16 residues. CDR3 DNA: TGTGCCAGTAGTAGAACAGCGGGAGGGATTGCAGATACGCAGTATTTT. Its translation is CASSRTAGGIADTQYF. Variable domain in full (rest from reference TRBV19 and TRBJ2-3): DGGITQSPKYLFRKEGQNVTLSCEQNLNHDAMYWYRQDPGQGLRLIYYSQIVNDFQKGDIAEGYSVSREKKESFPLTVTSAQKNPTAFYLCASSRTAGGIADTQYFGPGTRLTVL.

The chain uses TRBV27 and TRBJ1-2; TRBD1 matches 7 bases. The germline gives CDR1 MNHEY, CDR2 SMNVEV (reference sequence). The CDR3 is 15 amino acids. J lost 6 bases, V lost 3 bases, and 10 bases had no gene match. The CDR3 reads CASSFSVDRVDGYTF. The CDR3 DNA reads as TGTGCCAGCAGTTTTTCGGTCGACAGGGTGGATGGCTACACCTTC.